A selection of T cell receptor beta chains follows, all from one sample in a study of regulatory T cells in long-lasting Graves disease. In TCRdb, the multiplex PCR reads were re-called with MiXCR into one record per CDR3 protein. Among roughly 500,000 distinct CDR3 sequences listed, 13% were seen once. These same data were also listed under a study on T cells in Graves' hyperthyroidism and ophthalmopathy.

Sequencing was performed on peripheral blood mononuclear cells (PBMCs), taken at new diagnosis, from a patient treated with antithyroid drugs. The receptors shown here come from a man aged 30 to 39 with Graves disease. CDR3s include the opening cysteine and the closing phenylalanine or tryptophan. A D gene is named only where the DNA matches it firmly. Clone size is stated in some rows and not others, as once, few, many or a class when expanded.

V gene,clone size,J gene,D gene,CDR3 DNA,CDR3 protein
TRBV27,few,TRBJ2-3,TRBD1,TGTGCCAGCAGTTTCTCCGGGACAGGGGCCACAGATACGCAGTATTTT,CASSFSGTGATDTQYF
TRBV5-6,.,TRBJ1-4,.,TGTGCCAGCAGCGCCGCGGGACGGAGTAATGAAAAACTGTTTTTT,CASSAAGRSNEKLFF
TRBV4-1,few,TRBJ2-7,.,TGCGCCAGCAGCCAAGTTACAGGGAGATACGAGCAGTACTTC,CASSQVTGRYEQYF
TRBV24-1,many,TRBJ2-5,TRBD2,TGTGCCACCAGTGGTGGGGCGGGAGACGCGGGAGAGACCCAGTACTTC,CATSGGAGDAGETQYF
TRBV20-1,few,TRBJ2-1,.,TGCAGTGCTCCCCGACTGGGAGAATGGAACAATGAGCAGTTCTTC,CSAPRLGEWNNEQFF
TRBV27,many,TRBJ2-3,TRBD2,TGTGCCAGCAGACTCCCCGGGACTAGCGGGAGGGGTGGCACAGATACGCAGTATTTT,CASRLPGTSGRGGTDTQYF
TRBV6-1,many,TRBJ2-4,.,TGTGCCAGCAGTCTCCTACAGGGAAACATTCAGTACTTC,CASSLLQGNIQYF
TRBV6-1,many,TRBJ2-1,TRBD2,TGTGCCAGCAGAGCGGGAGGACTTATCAATGAGCAGTTCTTC,CASRAGGLINEQFF
TRBV24-1,.,TRBJ2-3,TRBD1,TGTGCCACCAGTGAGAGACAGGGAAGGCGAGACACAGATACGCAGTATTTT,CATSERQGRRDTDTQYF
TRBV29-1,many,TRBJ2-7,.,TGCAGCGCTAGCACCTACTACGAGCAGTACTTC,CSASTYYEQYF